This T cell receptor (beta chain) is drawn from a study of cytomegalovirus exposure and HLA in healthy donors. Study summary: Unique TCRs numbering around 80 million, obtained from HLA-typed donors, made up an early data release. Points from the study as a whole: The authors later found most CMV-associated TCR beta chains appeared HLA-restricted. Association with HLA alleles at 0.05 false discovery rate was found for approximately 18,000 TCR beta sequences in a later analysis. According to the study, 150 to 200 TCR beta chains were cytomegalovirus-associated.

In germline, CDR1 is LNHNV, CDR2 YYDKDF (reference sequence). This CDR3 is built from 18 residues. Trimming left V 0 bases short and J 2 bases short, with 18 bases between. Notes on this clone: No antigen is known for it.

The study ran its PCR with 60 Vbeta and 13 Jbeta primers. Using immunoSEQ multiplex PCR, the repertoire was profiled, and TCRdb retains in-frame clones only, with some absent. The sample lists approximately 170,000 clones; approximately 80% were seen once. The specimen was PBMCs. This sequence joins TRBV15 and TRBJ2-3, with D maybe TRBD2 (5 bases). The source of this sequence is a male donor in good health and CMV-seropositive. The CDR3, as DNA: TGTGCCACCAGCAGAGATGCCCCCGGGGATGGAAACACAGATACGCAGTATTTT. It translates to CATSRDAPGDGNTDTQYF. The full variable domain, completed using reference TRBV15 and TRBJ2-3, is DAMVIQNPRYQVTQFGKPVTLSCSQTLNHNVMYWYQQKSSQAPKLLFHYYDKDFNNEADTPDNFQSRRPNTSFCFLDIRSPGLGDTAMYLCATSRDAPGDGNTDTQYFGPGTRLTVL.